The 10 T cell receptor beta chains reported below all come from one sample, sequenced in a study of Ad26.COV2.S vaccination and SARS-CoV-2 variants. Described treatment: around 19 received Ad26.COV2.S at low or high dose, single or two shots; 5 received placebo; per-sample allocation not given. Samples were taken on day 63 after the first vaccine or placebo injection. Profiling relied on immunoSEQ multiplex PCR, and the TCRdb table lists in-frame clones only, not all of them. Of about 440,000 clones listed, around nine tenths are singletons. Sample: peripheral blood, taken in a trial of Ad26.COV2.S vaccine versus placebo. Receptors were obtained from a person between 18 and 65 years old who received the Ad26.COV2.S COVID-19 vaccine or a placebo.

The chain uses TRBV5-1 and TRBJ2-3, with no clear D. V lost 0 bases to trimming and J lost 1 base, with 6 bases between them. The CDR3 sequence is 14 residues long. Germline values: CDR1 SGHRS, CDR2 YFSETQ. In DNA form, the CDR3 reads TGCGCCAGCAGCTTGGGACTTCGCACAGATACGCAGTATTTT. It specifies CASSLGLRTDTQYF.

The V gene is TRBV7-9, the J gene TRBJ2-7; 7 nucleotides match TRBD1. The length of the CDR3 is 14 residues. Germline CDR1 SEHNR, CDR2 FQNEAQ (reference sequence). The V gene end was trimmed by 1 base and the J gene end by 3 bases; junction bases not matched to a gene: 3. In DNA, the CDR3 is TGTGCCAGCAGCTTAGGCCGGGACAGCTACGAGCAGTACTTC. Its translation: CASSLGRDSYEQYF.

The gene calls are TRBV11-2 and TRBJ1-1; the D gene is possibly TRBD1 (6 bases). Trimming took 6 bases from V and 4 from J, leaving 15 bases between them. The CDR3 is 14 residues long. CDR1 is SGHAT, CDR2 FQNNGV, per germline. The CDR3 reads CASRLSGQLTEAFF. In DNA, the CDR3 is TGTGCCAGCAGGTTAAGCGGACAGCTCACTGAAGCTTTCTTT. Looking up the rest from reference TRBV11-2 and TRBJ1-1 gives the full variable domain: EAGVAQSPRYKIIEKRQSVAFWCNPISGHATLYWYQQILGQGPKLLIQFQNNGVVDDSQLPKDRFSAERLKGVDSTLKIQPAKLEDSAVYLCASRLSGQLTEAFFGQGTRLTVV.

CDR3 nucleotides: TGTGCCAGCAGCCATATGGGATACGAGCAGTACTTC. It translates to CASSHMGYEQYF. This chain uses TRBV3-1 (or the pseudogene TRBV3-2) with TRBJ2-7; no clear D gene. The ends were cut back, 3 bases at V and 4 bases at J, with 7 bases in the middle. Germline lookup yields CDR1 LGHDT and CDR2 YNNKEL (reference sequence). The CDR3 covers 12 residues.

The J gene is TRBJ2-5, the V gene TRBV5-1; D remains unclear. V was cut by 5 bases and J by 0 bases, with 17 bases left in between. The CDR3 runs 16 residues. Germline CDR1 and CDR2: SGHRS and YFSETQ. The CDR3 is CASREVGSLYQETQYF. The CDR3 DNA is TGCGCCAGCAGGGAAGTCGGAAGCTTGTACCAAGAGACCCAGTACTTC.

This chain joins TRBV15 and TRBJ1-4; 8 positions match TRBD1. The junction had 8 bases not matched to a gene; V was cut back by 0 bases and J by 8 bases. Germline-derived CDR1 and CDR2 are LNHNV and YYDKDF (reference sequence). The CDR3 totals 16 residues. CDR3 sequence (DNA): TGTGCCACCAGCAGAGACCTGACAGGGGTTAGGGAAAAACTGTTTTTT. Translation gives CATSRDLTGVREKLFF. The full variable domain, with the rest looked up from reference TRBV15 and TRBJ1-4, is DAMVIQNPRYQVTQFGKPVTLSCSQTLNHNVMYWYQQKSSQAPKLLFHYYDKDFNNEADTPDNFQSRRPNTSFCFLDIRSPGLGDTAMYLCATSRDLTGVREKLFFGSGTQLSVL.

This clone showed up just a few times. The V call is TRBV27, the J call TRBJ1-4; weak D call: TRBD1 (5 bases). The V end lost 5 bases, the J end lost 8 bases, and 21 bases lay between the germline ends. The CDR3 totals 16 residues. In germline, CDR1 is MNHEY, CDR2 SMNVEV (reference sequence). CDR3 protein: CASSTRDGASGEKLFF. The CDR3, as DNA: TGTGCCAGCAGTACCCGGGACGGCGCTTCGGGCGAAAAACTGTTTTTT.

With respect to this clone: One end of the junction does not line up with germline, which may come from a read error. The chain has TRBV19 and TRBJ2-3; tentative D call: TRBD1 (5 bases). Germline assignment: CDR1 LNHDA and CDR2 SQIVND (reference sequence). The CDR3 spans 11 residues. CDR3 residues: CASSIDGHHLF. CDR3 in DNA: TGTGCCAGTAGTATTGACGGACACCATCTTTTT.

This chain links TRBV3-1 (or the pseudogene TRBV3-2) with TRBJ1-1, with D uncertain. In germline, CDR1 is LGHDT, CDR2 YNNKEL (reference sequence). The CDR3 loop spans 14 amino acids. Trimming took off 1 base at V and 5 bases at J, with 11 bases between the two ends. CDR3 nucleotide sequence: TGTGCCAGCAGCCAAGCCTCGGTCCCGACTGAAGCTTTCTTT. Its translation is CASSQASVPTEAFF.

DNA of the CDR3: TGTGCCAGCAGTTACTCCGGAAAAGAGACCCAGTACTTC. Its protein product is CASSYSGKETQYF. This chain uses TRBV6-2 or TRBV6-3 with TRBJ2-5; no definite D call. The CDR3 loop spans 13 amino acids. Germline lookup yields CDR1 MNHEY and CDR2 SVGEGT. The germline V and J ends were trimmed by 0 bases and 3 bases, with 5 bases remaining between them.